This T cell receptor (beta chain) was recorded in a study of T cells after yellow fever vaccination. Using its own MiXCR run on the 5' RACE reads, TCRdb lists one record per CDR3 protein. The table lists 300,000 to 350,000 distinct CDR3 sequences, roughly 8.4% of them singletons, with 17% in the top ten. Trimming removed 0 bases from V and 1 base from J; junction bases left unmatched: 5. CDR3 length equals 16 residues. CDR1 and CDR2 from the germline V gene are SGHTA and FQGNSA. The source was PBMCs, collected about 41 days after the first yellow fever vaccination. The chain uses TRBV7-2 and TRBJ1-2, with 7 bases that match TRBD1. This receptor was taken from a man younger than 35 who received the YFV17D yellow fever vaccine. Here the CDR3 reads CASSLAYRGNNYGYTF. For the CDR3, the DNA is TGTGCCAGCAGCTTAGCTTACAGGGGCAATAACTATGGCTACACCTTC.